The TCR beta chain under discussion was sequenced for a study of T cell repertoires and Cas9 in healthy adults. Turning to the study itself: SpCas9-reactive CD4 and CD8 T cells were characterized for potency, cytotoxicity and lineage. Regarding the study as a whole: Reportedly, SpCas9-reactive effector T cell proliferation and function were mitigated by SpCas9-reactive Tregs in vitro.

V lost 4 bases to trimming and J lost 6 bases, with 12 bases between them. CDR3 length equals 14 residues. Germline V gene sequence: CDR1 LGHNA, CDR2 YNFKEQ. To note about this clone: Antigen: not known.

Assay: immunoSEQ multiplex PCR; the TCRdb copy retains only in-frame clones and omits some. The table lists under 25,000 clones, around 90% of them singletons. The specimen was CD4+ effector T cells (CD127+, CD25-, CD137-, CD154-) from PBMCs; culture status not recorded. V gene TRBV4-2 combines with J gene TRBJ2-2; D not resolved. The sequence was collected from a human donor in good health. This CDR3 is CASSPPRRPGELFF. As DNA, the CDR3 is TGTGCCAGCAGCCCCCCTCGTCGCCCCGGGGAGCTGTTTTTT.